A single sample gave rise to the 27 T cell receptor beta chains below, sequenced in a study of cytomegalovirus exposure and HLA in healthy donors. 60 Vbeta and 13 Jbeta primers were used in PCR. The table came from immunoSEQ multiplex PCR; TCRdb's copy has only in-frame clones and leaves some out. The listing records tens of thousands of clones. What was sequenced was PBMCs. These receptors all stem from a female donor in good health and CMV-seropositive.

V and J are TRBV2 and TRBJ2-1, with 8 bases identical to TRBD1. The CDR3 has 13 residues. The germline V gene encodes CDR1 SNHLY and CDR2 FYNNEI. Trimming at V came to 7 bases and at J to 6 bases, leaving 5 bases not matched to a gene. The CDR3 coding sequence is TGTGCCAGCACAGGACAGGGCACCAATGAGCAGTTCTTC. It translates to CASTGQGTNEQFF.

The chain employs TRBV4-3 and TRBJ2-5, with 7 bases aligning to TRBD2. The V segment lost 0 bases and the J segment 2 bases; nucleotides outside the gene matches: 9. The CDR3 sequence is 17 residues long. Germline CDR1 LGHNA, CDR2 YSLEER. The CDR3 protein is CASSQESAGRGQETQYF. The DNA of the CDR3 is TGCGCCAGCAGCCAAGAGAGCGCGGGGCGGGGGCAAGAGACCCAGTACTTC.

The gene calls are TRBV28 and TRBJ2-3; 7 bases line up with TRBD2. Trimming cost V 3 bases and J 1 base; bases outside gene matches: 7. This CDR3 comprises 16 residues. CDR1 and CDR2 (germline): MDHEN, SYDVKM. CDR3 protein: CASSLSASGGTDTQYF. The CDR3 nucleotides are TGTGCCAGCAGTTTGTCTGCTAGCGGAGGCACAGATACGCAGTATTTT. Together with reference TRBV28 and TRBJ2-3, the CDR3 gives the full variable domain: DVKVTQSSRYLVKRTGEKVFLECVQDMDHENMFWYRQDPGLGLRLIYFSYDVKMKEKGDIPEGYSVSREKKERFSLILESASTNQTSMYLCASSLSASGGTDTQYFGPGTRLTVL.

The rearrangement joins TRBV5-6 to TRBJ1-1; D is unclear. The CDR3 has 13 residues. V lost 1 base, J lost 1 base, and 5 bases lay in between. Germline V gene lookup returns CDR1 SGHDT and CDR2 YYEEEE. CDR3 sequence: CASSLRGNTEAFF. The CDR3 nucleotides read TGTGCCAGCAGCTTGCGGGGGAACACTGAAGCTTTCTTT.

The chain carries TRBV15 and TRBJ2-7; 9 nucleotides line up with TRBD1. Germline trimming cut 0 bases from V and 2 bases from J; bases unmatched to any gene: 2. The CDR3 sequence is 15 residues long. Germline values: CDR1 LNHNV, CDR2 YYDKDF (reference sequence). Here the CDR3 DNA reads TGTGCCACCAGCAGAGATTGGGACAGGGCCTACGAGCAGTACTTC. Amino acid sequence: CATSRDWDRAYEQYF.

The chain joins TRBV6-4 to TRBJ2-1, with D possibly being TRBD1 (6 bases). The CDR3 sequence is 15 residues long. Germline CDR1 is MRHNA and CDR2 is SNTAGT. V dropped 2 bases and J dropped 10 bases, with 18 bases sitting between them. The CDR3 is CASSDLYGQGLEQFF. CDR3 DNA sequence: TGTGCCAGCAGTGACCTTTATGGGCAGGGGTTAGAGCAGTTCTTC.

V is TRBV10-1 and J is TRBJ2-1, with D possibly matching TRBD1 (7 bases). Germline V lookup: CDR1 WNHNN, CDR2 SYGVQD (reference sequence). This CDR3 is built from 16 residues. Trimming cost V 6 bases and J 8 bases, with 23 bases left between them. CDR3 residues: CASRIKRGAGQDEQFF. In nucleotides, the CDR3 is TGCGCCAGCAGAATCAAAAGGGGGGCCGGACAGGATGAGCAGTTCTTC.

The chain combines TRBV5-1 with TRBJ1-5; maybe TRBD1 (6 bases). CDR3 length: 15 residues. V was trimmed by 1 base and J by 1 base, leaving 9 bases between them. Per germline, CDR1 SGHRS and CDR2 YFSETQ. CDR3 in DNA: TGCGCCAGCAGCTTGTTGGGGGCGAGCAATCAGCCCCAGCATTTT. Its translation is CASSLLGASNQPQHF.

The rearrangement joins TRBV7-9 to TRBJ1-5, with 7 bases aligning to TRBD1. The V gene end was trimmed by 7 bases and the J gene end by 2 bases; junction bases not matched to a gene: 5. The CDR3 length is 14 residues. Looked up from germline, CDR1 is SEHNR and CDR2 is FQNEAQ (reference sequence). The CDR3 reads CASTPGQGNQPQHF. The CDR3 bases are TGTGCCAGCACTCCCGGACAGGGCAATCAGCCCCAGCATTTT.

V gene TRBV11-3 combines with J gene TRBJ1-5; TRBD1 agrees at 7 bases. Per the germline V gene, CDR1 is SGHNT and CDR2 is YENEEA. The J segment lost 5 bases and the V segment lost 1 base, leaving 5 bases of the junction unmatched. The CDR3 covers 15 residues. CDR3 coding DNA: TGTGCCAGCAGCTTAGTTCGGGACAGAGATCAGCCCCAGCATTTT. It codes for CASSLVRDRDQPQHF.

The chain employs TRBV6-5 and TRBJ2-7, with D possibly matching TRBD1 (6 bases). The V end was cut by 3 bases, the J end by 7 bases, with 19 bases between. Germline CDR1 MNHEY, CDR2 SVGAGI. There are 15 residues in the CDR3. CDR3 coding DNA: TGTGCCAGCAGTTATTCGGTTGACAGGTTCTGGGAGCAGTACTTC. Protein product: CASSYSVDRFWEQYF.

In regard to this clone: The sample contains more than one DNA sequence encoding this CDR3. The rearrangement links TRBV5-1 to TRBJ2-1, with TRBD2 identical over 11 bases. Germline V gene sequence: CDR1 SGHRS, CDR2 YFSETQ. The J segment lost 7 bases and the V segment lost 0 bases, leaving 3 bases of the junction unmatched. This CDR3 has 15 residues. The CDR3 DNA is TGCGCCAGCAGCTTGGCACTAGCGGGAGTTAATGAGCAGTTCTTC. Encoded protein: CASSLALAGVNEQFF.

This chain uses TRBV28 with TRBJ2-6; D uncertain. Germline assignment: CDR1 MDHEN and CDR2 SYDVKM. CDR3 length: 15 amino acids. The V and J ends lost 8 bases and 1 base respectively, with 12 bases between them. In DNA form, the CDR3 reads TGTGCCAGCTTTAGCCGAGGATCTGGGGCCAACGTCCTGACTTTC. Translated: CASFSRGSGANVLTF.

The chain carries TRBV6-6 and TRBJ2-3; D possibly corresponds to TRBD2 (6 bases). This CDR3 region has 15 residues. V was shortened by 4 bases and J by 3 bases, with 14 bases between the two germline ends. The germline V gene encodes CDR1 MNHNY and CDR2 SVGAGI (reference sequence). CDR3 sequence (DNA): TGTGCCAGCAGTTCGGAATGGAGGGCAACAGATACGCAGTATTTT. Its translation: CASSSEWRATDTQYF.

The rearrangement uses TRBV5-6 and TRBJ1-5; D gene uncertain. CDR3 length equals 17 residues. Per germline, CDR1 SGHDT and CDR2 YYEEEE. V gave up 1 base and J gave up 0 bases, with 14 bases separating them. This CDR3 reads CASSLRKDHYSNQPQHF. The DNA of the CDR3 is TGTGCCAGCAGCTTGCGGAAGGATCACTATAGCAATCAGCCCCAGCATTTT.

The CDR3 here is CASRFDRGHTEAFF. CDR3 nucleotides: TGTGCCAGCAGATTCGACAGGGGGCATACTGAAGCTTTCTTT. The chain couples TRBV27 to TRBJ1-1; 10 nucleotides line up with TRBD1. After removal of 6 bases from V and 5 bases from J, the junction contained 6 bases not matched to a gene. CDR1 and CDR2 (germline): MNHEY, SMNVEV (reference sequence). The CDR3 consists of 14 residues.

The chain has TRBV7-9 and TRBJ2-6; D is possibly TRBD1 (6 bases). Trimming removed 5 bases from V and 2 bases from J, with 10 bases in between. The germline CDR1 and CDR2 sequences are SEHNR and FQNEAQ (reference sequence). The CDR3 length is 15 residues. The CDR3 sequence: CASSRTGTGANVLTF. CDR3 DNA: TGTGCCAGCAGCCGTACAGGGACTGGGGCCAACGTCCTGACTTTC.

V usage is TRBV7-2 and J usage is TRBJ2-7, with a tentative D call TRBD1 (5 bases). The CDR3 is 13 amino acids. Trimming took off 4 bases at V and 4 bases at J, with 11 bases between the two ends. Germline V gene sequence: CDR1 SGHTA, CDR2 FQGNSA. The CDR3 loop reads CASSSQTAYEQYF. The CDR3 coding sequence is TGTGCCAGCAGCTCGCAGACAGCATACGAGCAGTACTTC.

With regard to this clone: Germline and junction disagree at one end, which may indicate a read error. The chain couples TRBV7-7 to TRBJ2-1, with D possibly being TRBD1 (5 bases). In germline, CDR1 is SSHAT, CDR2 FNYEAQ (reference sequence). CDR3 length equals 14 residues. CDR3 nucleotide sequence: TGTGCTAGCAGCTTAATGGGGCGGAACAATGAGCAGTTCTTC. Translation: CASSLMGRNNEQFF.

The rearrangement uses TRBV7-8 and TRBJ1-2; D might be TRBD1 (5 bases). The CDR3 consists of 13 residues. The germline V gene encodes CDR1 SGHVS and CDR2 FQNEAQ. The ends were cut back, 6 bases at V and 10 bases at J, with 18 bases in the middle. CDR3 DNA: TGTGCCAGCAGAAGTCAAGGGGAGGTAGCCTACACCTTC. Amino acids: CASRSQGEVAYTF. The full variable domain, rest sourced from reference TRBV7-8 and TRBJ1-2, is GAGVSQSPRYKVAKRGQDVALRCDPISGHVSLFWYQQALGQGPEFLTYFQNEAQLDKSGLPSDRFFAERPEGSVSTLKIQRTQQEDSAVYLCASRSQGEVAYTFGSGTRLTVV.

J is TRBJ2-2 and V is TRBV6-1; D unresolved. Between the trimmed V and J ends, which lost 8 bases and 7 bases, there was a span of 14 bases. Looked up from germline, CDR1 is MNHNS and CDR2 is SASEGT. This CDR3 region has 13 residues. CDR3: CASCTLWSGELFF. CDR3 coding DNA: TGTGCCAGCTGCACTCTATGGAGCGGGGAGCTGTTTTTT.

The chain has TRBV5-1 and TRBJ2-5; D might be TRBD2 (6 bases). CDR3 length: 14 amino acids. V lost 4 bases, J lost 1 base, and 11 bases lay in between. Looked up from germline, CDR1 is SGHRS and CDR2 is YFSETQ. The CDR3 loop is CASSMTSGQETQYF. The CDR3 nucleotides read TGCGCCAGCAGCATGACTAGTGGCCAAGAGACCCAGTACTTC.

This clone is called medium-sized based on its frequency. The rearrangement uses TRBV10-3 and TRBJ2-1; 12 nucleotides align to TRBD2. From germline, CDR1 is ENHRY and CDR2 SYGVKD. J was trimmed by 4 bases and V by 6 bases; bases with no gene match: 4. The CDR3 is 15 residues long. The CDR3 loop reads CAISKGTSGYNEQFF. In DNA form, the CDR3 reads TGTGCCATCAGCAAAGGGACTAGCGGGTACAATGAGCAGTTCTTC.

The genes are TRBV4-3 and TRBJ2-3, with 8 bases lining up with TRBD1. V lost 0 bases and J lost 1; bases outside the gene matches: 6. Per germline, CDR1 LGHNA and CDR2 YSLEER. The CDR3 is 17 residues long. The CDR3 region is CASSQELTGEGTDTQYF. Here the CDR3 DNA reads TGCGCCAGCAGCCAAGAGTTGACAGGGGAAGGCACAGATACGCAGTATTTT.

The chain uses TRBV4-1 and TRBJ1-5; D gene ambiguous. CDR3 length: 12 residues. Germline V lookup: CDR1 MGHRA, CDR2 YSYEKL. V shed 0 bases and J shed 10 bases, with 7 bases lying between them. CDR3 coding DNA: TGCGCCAGCAGCCAAGATCGGGGACCCCAGCATTTT. As protein: CASSQDRGPQHF.

J is TRBJ1-1 and V is TRBV18; 7 nucleotides line up with TRBD1. The CDR3 consists of 15 residues. The junction had 4 bases not matched to a gene; V was cut back by 0 bases and J by 3 bases. Germline V gene data show CDR1 as KGHSH and CDR2 as LQKENI. The CDR3 nucleotides read TGTGCCAGCTCACCACCATGGGGGACAGACACTGAAGCTTTCTTT. Translating gives CASSPPWGTDTEAFF.

The chain is built from TRBV7-9 and TRBJ2-7; 15 nucleotides align to TRBD2. Germline V gives CDR1 SEHNR, CDR2 FQNEAQ (reference sequence). Trimming cost V 5 bases and J 5 bases; bases outside gene matches: 10. This CDR3 has 17 residues. The CDR3 nucleotides read TGTGCCAGCAGCCCTGGACTAGCGGGAGGGCCCGTTAACGAGCAGTACTTC. This translates into CASSPGLAGGPVNEQYF.